Below are 20 T cell receptor beta chains sequenced from a single sample in a study of monozygotic twins with inflammatory bowel disease. TCRdb re-called the 5' RACE reads and gives one entry per CDR3 protein, without DNA. This sample's clone table lists 420,000 or so distinct CDR3 sequences. Sequencing was performed on blood. The receptors were gathered from a human donor with ulcerative colitis or Crohn's disease, or a healthy co-twin of an affected twin (not recorded which).

The chain couples TRBV29-1 to TRBJ1-2. The V gene's germline CDR1 is SQVTM and CDR2 ANQGSEA. The CDR3 runs 13 residues. Here the CDR3 reads CSVGLGSSYGYTF.

The chain recombines TRBV5-6 with TRBJ2-6. This CDR3 is 15 amino acids long. The germline V gene encodes CDR1 SGHDT and CDR2 YYEEEE. CDR3 sequence reads: CASSQTGPGANVLTF.

The chain uses TRBV11-2 and TRBJ2-1; TCRdb returns TRBD1, unconfirmable since there is no DNA. The germline CDR1 and CDR2 sequences are SGHAT and FQNNGV. The CDR3 runs to 16 residues. The CDR3 loop reads CASSFHRDRDYNEQFF.

The chain uses TRBV25-1 and TRBJ2-5. CDR1 is MGHDK, CDR2 SYGVNS, per germline. The CDR3 is 13 amino acids. The CDR3: CASRRGSTETQYF.

The chain joins TRBV5-1 to TRBJ2-2; with no DNA, the TCRdb D assignment of TRBD1 cannot be verified. This CDR3 comprises 15 residues. Germline assignment: CDR1 SGHRS and CDR2 YFSETQ. CDR3 in amino acids: CATHDRGGNTGELFF.

This CDR3 reads CAIVVQGQPNEKLFF. The chain uses TRBV12-3 or TRBV12-4 and TRBJ1-4. The CDR3 runs 15 residues.

The chain has TRBV13 and TRBJ2-7. The V gene's germline CDR1 is PRHDT and CDR2 FYEKMQ (reference sequence). The CDR3 loop spans 14 amino acids. The chain's CDR3 is CASSQNTDSYEQYF. The whole variable domain, remainder taken from reference TRBV13 and TRBJ2-7, is AAGVIQSPRHLIKEKRETATLKCYPIPRHDTVYWYQQGPGQDPQFLISFYEKMQSDKGSIPDRFSAQQFSDYHSELNMSSLELGDSALYFCASSQNTDSYEQYFGPGTRLTVT.

The chain is built from TRBV29-1 and TRBJ1-3. Germline V CDR1 and CDR2: SQVTM, ANQGSEA. The CDR3 consists of 11 residues. CDR3 in amino acids: CSVEERNTIYF.

The chain links TRBV4-1 to TRBJ1-1; TCRdb calls TRBD1, which cannot be checked without DNA. Germline lookup yields CDR1 MGHRA and CDR2 YSYEKL. The CDR3 sequence is 16 residues long. The CDR3 here is CASSQDKSGLYTEAFF.

CDR3: CATSSQTGWATDTQYF. The chain combines TRBV15 with TRBJ2-3; there is no DNA to check the TCRdb D call of TRBD1. The CDR3 has 16 residues. Germline CDR1 reads LNHNV; CDR2 reads YYDKDF (reference sequence).

The rearrangement uses TRBV20-1 and TRBJ2-1; TCRdb's D call of TRBD2 is untestable without DNA. The V gene's germline CDR1 is DFQATT and CDR2 SNEGSKA (reference sequence). The CDR3 has 18 residues. CDR3 amino acids: CSARETQRGAHPTNEQFF.

The CDR3 loop is CASSQDWGRWLAGKGNEQFF. The V call is TRBV4-2, the J call TRBJ2-1; TCRdb selects TRBD2, and the lack of DNA leaves this call unchecked. The CDR3 is 20 residues long. Germline CDR1 LGHNA, CDR2 YNFKEQ.

The CDR3 loop is CASSLAGAPWGDTQYF. The chain uses TRBV5-1 and TRBJ2-3; TCRdb indicates TRBD1, and absent DNA this call remains unverified. This CDR3 region has 16 residues. Germline assignment: CDR1 SGHRS and CDR2 YFSETQ.

The chain recombines TRBV10-2 with TRBJ2-3; TCRdb's D gene call, TRBD2, goes unchecked for lack of DNA. CDR1 is WSHSY, CDR2 SAAADI, per germline. This CDR3 spans 13 amino acids. The chain's CDR3 is CASKTSPTDTQYF.

The rearrangement joins TRBV20-1 to TRBJ2-5. The CDR3 covers 11 residues. In germline, CDR1 is DFQATT, CDR2 SNEGSKA (reference sequence). Here the CDR3 reads CSLARGETQYF.

The V gene is TRBV28, the J gene TRBJ1-3. CDR1 is MDHEN, CDR2 SYDVKM, per germline. The length of the CDR3 is 16 residues. CDR3 protein: CASSLADVYSGNTIYF.

This chain joins TRBV20-1 and TRBJ1-2; TCRdb outputs TRBD1, but without DNA this stays unchecked. The CDR3 length is 14 residues. CDR1 is DFQATT and CDR2 is SNEGSKA in the germline V gene (reference sequence). CDR3 sequence: CSASTGMAIGGYTF.

The V call is TRBV15, the J call TRBJ2-5; the TCRdb D gene call, TRBD2, has no DNA to confirm it. The CDR3 runs 15 residues. Germline loops: CDR1 LNHNV, CDR2 YYDKDF (reference sequence). The CDR3 region is CATSRDLAGVETQYF.

The rearrangement uses TRBV7-2 and TRBJ2-1; TCRdb's assignment of TRBD2 cannot be checked, as there is no DNA. The CDR3 totals 16 residues. The germline gives CDR1 SGHTA, CDR2 FQGNSA. Here the CDR3 reads CASSLAGGRGYNEQFF.

The rearrangement uses TRBV3-1 and TRBJ1-3. The germline CDR1 and CDR2 sequences are LGHDT and YNNKEL (reference sequence). This CDR3 spans 15 amino acids. CDR3 loop: CASSQNGLSGNTIYF.